This T cell receptor (beta chain) was recovered during a study of blood T cell repertoires in COVID-19. Turning to the study itself: The samples span acute and convalescent COVID-19 from the United States, Italy and Spain. In each case, the material was cDNA or gDNA derived from T cells, B-cell-depleted T cells, or PBMCs.

This clone was seen a few times. In the authors' workflow: Estimates of nucleated cell counts were drawn from the amplification of reference gene primers. The method was immunoSEQ multiplex PCR; TCRdb's version includes in-frame clones alone and lacks a portion of them. D and trimming were read from the DNA, whereas the V and J calls and clone size are those reported in that table. Altogether around 310,000 clones are present, about 88% being singletons, with the ten largest covering 12%. V dropped 3 bases and J dropped 5; count of bases not matched to a gene: 5. The germline gives CDR1 SGDLS, CDR2 YYNGEE. This CDR3 region has 15 residues.

This sequence was found in a woman aged 55-69 years with acute or convalescent COVID-19. Sequencing was done on a sample of peripheral blood. The V gene is TRBV9, the J gene TRBJ1-4; 9 bases line up with TRBD1. CDR3 DNA: TGTGCCAGCAGCGCCGGACAGGGGAAAAATGAAAAACTGTTTTTT. Translation gives CASSAGQGKNEKLFF. Together with reference TRBV9 and TRBJ1-4, the CDR3 gives the full variable domain: DSGVTQTPKHLITATGQRVTLRCSPRSGDLSVYWYQQSLDQGLQFLIQYYNGEERAKGNILERFSAQQFPDLHSELNLSSLELGDSALYFCASSAGQGKNEKLFFGSGTQLSVL.